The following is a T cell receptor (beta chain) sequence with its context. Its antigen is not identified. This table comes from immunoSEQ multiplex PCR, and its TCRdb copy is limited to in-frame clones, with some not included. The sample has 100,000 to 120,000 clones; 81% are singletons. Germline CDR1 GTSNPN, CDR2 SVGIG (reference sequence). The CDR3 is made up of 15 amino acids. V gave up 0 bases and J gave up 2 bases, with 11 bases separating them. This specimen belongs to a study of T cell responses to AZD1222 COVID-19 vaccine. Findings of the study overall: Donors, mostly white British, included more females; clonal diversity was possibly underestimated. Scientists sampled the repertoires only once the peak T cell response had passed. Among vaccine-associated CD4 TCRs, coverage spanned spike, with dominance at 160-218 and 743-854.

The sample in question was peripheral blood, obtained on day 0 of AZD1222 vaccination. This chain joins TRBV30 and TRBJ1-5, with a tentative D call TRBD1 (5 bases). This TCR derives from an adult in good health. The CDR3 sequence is CAWSVRGRGNQPQHF. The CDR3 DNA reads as TGTGCCTGGAGTGTAAGGGGAAGAGGCAATCAGCCCCAGCATTTT. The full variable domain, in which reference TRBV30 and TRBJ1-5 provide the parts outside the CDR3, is SQTIHQWPATLVQPVGSPLSLECTVEGTSNPNLYWYRQAAGRGLQLLFYSVGIGQISSEVPQNLSASRPQDRQFILSSKKLLLSDSGFYLCAWSVRGRGNQPQHFGDGTRLSIL.